This T cell receptor (beta chain) was retrieved from a study of spatial heterogeneity in lung cancer. In the study overall: The count of detected beta-chain sequences consistently exceeded that of alpha-chain sequences. The average appearance count of each unique TCR and UMI combination in raw reads was more than 9.5.

This clonotype qualifies as medium-sized (0.01 to 0.1%). As for time point: sample taken at primary tumor resection. Whole RNA, which was extracted from tumor, nontumor lung tissue or frozen PBMC, was sequenced without any cell sorting. There were roughly 72 donors, all of them untreated patients with early-stage non-small cell lung cancer. Individually, TCR cDNA molecules were each labelled with a unique molecular identifier. TCRdb itself ran the 5' RACE reads through MiXCR, one entry per CDR3 protein. The sample lists 3,000 to 4,500 distinct CDR3 sequences, roughly 7.5% seen once, with 20% in the top ten. Germline V gene data show CDR1 as MNHNS and CDR2 as SASEGT. This CDR3 has 15 amino acids. Between the trimmed V and J ends, which lost 6 bases and 0 bases, there was a span of 11 bases.

J is TRBJ2-2 and V is TRBV6-1; D unresolved. The TCR was taken from a male donor with early-stage non-small cell lung cancer. Source: normal lung tissue next to the tumor, taken at surgery. CDR3 loop: CASRLLSANTGELFF. CDR3 bases: TGTGCCAGCAGATTACTTTCCGCGAACACCGGGGAGCTGTTTTTT.